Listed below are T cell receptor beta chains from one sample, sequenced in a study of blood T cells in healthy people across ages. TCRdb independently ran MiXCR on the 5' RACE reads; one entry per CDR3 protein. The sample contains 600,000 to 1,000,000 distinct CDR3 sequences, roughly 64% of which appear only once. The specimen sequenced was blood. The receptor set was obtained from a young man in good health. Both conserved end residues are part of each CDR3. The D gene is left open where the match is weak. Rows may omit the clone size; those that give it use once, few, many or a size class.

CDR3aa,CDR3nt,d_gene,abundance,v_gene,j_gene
CASSYTGVLSYEQYF,TGTGCCAGCAGCTATACTGGAGTCCTCTCCTACGAGCAGTACTTC,NA,few,TRBV7-2,TRBJ2-7
CSAREDEQYF,TGCAGTGCTAGAGAAGACGAGCAGTACTTC,NA,NA,TRBV20-1,TRBJ2-7
CASSFSLAGGPDTQYF,TGTGCCAGCAGTTTTAGCCTAGCGGGGGGGCCAGATACGCAGTATTTT,TRBD2,NA,TRBV27,TRBJ2-3
CASSFGTSGTDTQYF,TGTGCCAGCAGCTTTGGTACTAGCGGCACAGATACGCAGTATTTT,TRBD2,NA,TRBV5-5,TRBJ2-3
CASSDYGGYTF,TGTGCCAGCAGCGACTATGGGGGCTACACCTTC,NA,NA,TRBV6-2/TRBV6-3,TRBJ1-2
CASSQFPVSGSDTQYF,TGTGCCAGCAGCCAATTTCCCGTTAGCGGGTCAGATACGCAGTATTTT,TRBD2,NA,TRBV3-1,TRBJ2-3
CASSPVGDSSYNEQFF,TGTGCCAGCAGCCCAGTAGGGGACAGCTCCTACAATGAGCAGTTCTTC,TRBD1,NA,TRBV7-2,TRBJ2-1
CASSLVGLAGPHEQFF,TGTGCCAGCAGCTTAGTCGGACTAGCGGGTCCCCATGAGCAGTTCTTC,TRBD2,NA,TRBV7-2,TRBJ2-1
CASSARANRDANYGYTF,TGTGCCAGCAGCGCCCGGGCTAACAGAGACGCTAACTATGGCTACACCTTC,NA,NA,TRBV7-9,TRBJ1-2
CASSQDLVRGRGLGYTF,TGTGCCAGCAGCCAAGACCTGGTGCGGGGACGGGGCCTTGGCTACACCTTC,NA,NA,TRBV3-1,TRBJ1-2
CGVASGAVLPGANVLTF,TGCGGCGTTGCTAGCGGAGCAGTTCTCCCCGGGGCCAACGTCCTGACTTTC,TRBD2,NA,TRBV29-1,TRBJ2-6
CASSSWVAPGEKLFF,TGTGCCAGCAGCTCCTGGGTGGCTCCGGGCGAAAAACTGTTTTTT,NA,few,TRBV7-9,TRBJ1-4
CSAPSGRFTGAEQYF,TGCAGTGCTCCTAGCGGGAGATTTACTGGGGCCGAGCAGTACTTC,TRBD2,once,TRBV20-1,TRBJ2-7
CASSQDQAGTSYEQYF,TGTGCCAGCAGCCAAGACCAAGCGGGAACCTCCTACGAGCAGTACTTC,TRBD2,once,TRBV4-2,TRBJ2-7
CASSEGLAGDYQETQYF,TGTGCCAGCAGTGAAGGACTAGCGGGTGATTACCAAGAGACCCAGTACTTC,TRBD2,few,TRBV2,TRBJ2-5
CASSQNRGWLEQFF,TGTGCCAGCAGCCAGAACAGGGGGTGGCTTGAGCAGTTCTTC,TRBD1,few,TRBV12-3/TRBV12-4,TRBJ2-1
CASSSTGLNYGYTF,TGTGCCAGCAGTTCAACGGGTTTAAACTATGGCTACACCTTC,NA,NA,TRBV6-6,TRBJ1-2
CASGTGTENIQYF,TGTGCCAGCGGGACCGGGACAGAAAACATTCAGTACTTC,TRBD1,few,TRBV6-5,TRBJ2-4
CSVEGGNRYNEQFF,TGCAGCGTTGAGGGGGGGAACAGGTACAATGAGCAGTTCTTC,TRBD2,few,TRBV29-1,TRBJ2-1
CATSRDSGGGELFF,TGTGCCACCAGCAGAGATTCGGGGGGCGGGGAGCTGTTTTTT,TRBD2,NA,TRBV15,TRBJ2-2
CASSRDPFGLYEQYF,TGCGCCAGCAGCCGGGACCCCTTCGGACTATACGAGCAGTACTTC,NA,few,TRBV4-3,TRBJ2-7
CATSRDRGGEAFF,TGTGCCACCAGCAGAGACAGGGGAGGAGAAGCTTTCTTT,NA,NA,TRBV15,TRBJ1-1
CASSSRTGRGTEAFF,TGTGCCAGCAGCTCCCGGACAGGGCGCGGCACTGAAGCTTTCTTT,TRBD1,NA,TRBV7-2,TRBJ1-1
CASSVGTGPTDTQYF,TGTGCCAGCAGCGTTGGGACAGGTCCAACAGACACGCAGTATTTT,TRBD1,NA,TRBV9,TRBJ2-3
CSARADGANVLTF,TGCAGTGCTAGAGCAGATGGGGCCAACGTCCTGACTTTC,NA,NA,TRBV20-1,TRBJ2-6
CASSLYKADTQYF,TGTGCCAGCAGTCTCTATAAAGCAGATACGCAGTATTTT,NA,NA,TRBV6-2/TRBV6-3,TRBJ2-3
CASSKGGSNTDTQYF,TGTGCCAGCAGCAAGGGCGGGAGTAACACAGATACGCAGTATTTT,TRBD2,NA,TRBV7-9,TRBJ2-3
CASSDGIQGFYGYTF,TGTGCCAGCAGTGACGGGATACAGGGTTTCTATGGCTACACCTTC,NA,NA,TRBV6-1,TRBJ1-2
CASSLDLVSRGYTF,TGTGCCAGCAGCTTGGATCTGGTGTCGAGGGGCTACACCTTC,NA,few,TRBV5-5,TRBJ1-2